This passage covers 13 T cell receptor beta chains from one sample sequenced in a study of identical twins. TCRdb itself ran the 5' RACE reads through MiXCR, one entry per CDR3 protein. The sample gives about 660,000 distinct CDR3 sequences, approximately 9% of which show up once; approximately 0.94% is in the top ten. The sample also formed part of further work on yellow fever vaccine responses in identical twins.

Sequencing was carried out using PBMCs. These receptors came from a woman aged 18-29 years in good health.

The rearrangement links TRBV30 to TRBJ2-2; 8 bases fit TRBD2. With V trimmed by 3 bases and J by 3 bases, 6 bases remained unmatched. CDR1 and CDR2 from the germline V gene are GTSNPN and SVGIG (reference sequence). The CDR3 has 15 amino acids. CDR3: CAWRLPGGYTGELFF. The CDR3 DNA reads TGTGCCTGGAGGCTCCCGGGGGGGTACACCGGGGAGCTGTTTTTT.

The chain links TRBV15 to TRBJ2-7; TRBD2 agrees at 7 bases. Germline values: CDR1 LNHNV, CDR2 YYDKDF (reference sequence). The V segment lost 1 base and the J segment 4 bases; nucleotides outside the gene matches: 10. This CDR3 spans 16 amino acids. In nucleotides, the CDR3 is TGTGCCACCAGCAGAGCGATAGACACCGGGAGGTACGAGCAGTACTTC. Translating gives CATSRAIDTGRYEQYF.

The V call is TRBV3-1, the J call TRBJ2-5, with D unresolved. Per germline, CDR1 LGHDT and CDR2 YNNKEL (reference sequence). The CDR3 runs to 15 residues. Trimming pared 0 bases from V and 0 bases from J, leaving 8 bases between. The CDR3 is CASSQDVGYQETQYF. The CDR3 coding sequence is TGTGCCAGCAGCCAAGATGTGGGATACCAAGAGACCCAGTACTTC.

This clonotype was counted only a few times. The rearrangement links TRBV4-3 to TRBJ2-7; a weak D match, TRBD2 (5 bases). Trimming pared 5 bases from V and 0 bases from J, leaving 14 bases between. Germline CDR1 reads LGHNA; CDR2 reads YSLEER. This CDR3 region has 15 residues. As DNA, the CDR3 is TGCGCCAGCAGCAAATACGTAGCGAGCTCCTACGAGCAGTACTTC. This encodes CASSKYVASSYEQYF.

This sequence joins TRBV4-2 and TRBJ2-1; 9 bases match TRBD2. With V trimmed by 2 bases and J by 7 bases, 12 bases remained unmatched. Germline V gives CDR1 LGHNA, CDR2 YNFKEQ. CDR3 length: 17 residues. CDR3 DNA: TGTGCCAGCAGCCAATCCCCGGGCGGGGGGGCCGGAAATGAGCAGTTCTTC. This sequence encodes CASSQSPGGGAGNEQFF.

The chain has TRBV10-3 and TRBJ2-1; TRBD2 agrees at 10 bases. Germline values: CDR1 ENHRY, CDR2 SYGVKD. V was pared by 0 bases and J by 15 bases, with 8 bases of the junction left unmatched. The CDR3 has 14 amino acids. The CDR3 DNA reads TGTGCCATCAGTGAGTCTGGACTAGCGGACAGGGCGTTCTTC. Translation gives CAISESGLADRAFF.

This clonotype occurred a few times. This rearrangement joins TRBV4-2 to TRBJ2-7, with 9 bases identical to TRBD1. From germline, CDR1 is LGHNA and CDR2 YNFKEQ. This CDR3 has 15 residues. With V trimmed by 1 base and J by 3 bases, 4 bases remained unmatched. CDR3 sequence: CASSQVSGQGYEQYF. DNA for the CDR3: TGTGCCAGCAGCCAAGTTTCGGGACAGGGCTACGAGCAGTACTTC.

The rearrangement joins TRBV9 to TRBJ2-1; D unclear. Germline V gene data show CDR1 as SGDLS and CDR2 as YYNGEE. V was pared by 3 bases and J by 0 bases, with 13 bases between. The CDR3 loop spans 16 amino acids. CDR3 bases: TGTGCCAGCAGCGAAGGACGCTCTAGCTCCTACAATGAGCAGTTCTTC. Translation: CASSEGRSSSYNEQFF.

This clonotype was observed a few times. The genes are TRBV20-1 and TRBJ2-2; D is undetermined. The germline V gene encodes CDR1 DFQATT and CDR2 SNEGSKA (reference sequence). Trimming stripped 7 bases from V and 3 bases from J, with 12 bases between. CDR3 size: 13 residues. The CDR3 protein is CSGPESDTGELFF. The CDR3 DNA is TGCAGTGGGCCGGAGTCGGACACCGGGGAGCTGTTTTTT.

This clonotype has a handful of counts. The chain employs TRBV7-6 and TRBJ2-5, with D perhaps matching TRBD1 (5 bases). With 2 bases removed from V and 5 bases from J, the gap between germline ends came to 15 bases. The CDR3 length is 15 residues. The germline CDR1 and CDR2 sequences are SGHVS and FNYEAQ. CDR3 protein: CASSLTGYSRETQYF. CDR3 DNA sequence: TGTGCCAGCAGCTTAACAGGCTATTCTCGGGAGACCCAGTACTTC.

Ten or more counts support this clonotype. J is TRBJ2-7 and V is TRBV15, with unresolved D. The CDR3 extends over 13 amino acids. V dropped 6 bases and J dropped 2 bases, with 11 bases sitting between them. CDR1 and CDR2 (germline): LNHNV, YYDKDF (reference sequence). CDR3 amino acids: CATRTTQTYEQYF. The CDR3 region has the DNA TGTGCCACCAGAACGACACAAACCTACGAGCAGTACTTC.

In this sample, this clonotype turned up a few times. V usage is TRBV20-1 and J usage is TRBJ2-1; 12 bases fit TRBD2. The CDR3 totals 17 residues. The ends lost 1 base at V and 10 bases at J; junction bases unmatched: 14. The germline CDR1 and CDR2 sequences are DFQATT and SNEGSKA (reference sequence). CDR3 sequence reads: CSARALSSSGRGREQFF. For the CDR3, the DNA is TGCAGTGCTAGAGCCCTTTCTTCTAGCGGGAGGGGGCGGGAGCAGTTCTTC.

In its sample, this clonotype was seen many times. The chain combines TRBV6-2 or TRBV6-3 with TRBJ2-1; TRBD2 agrees at 7 bases. V gave up 7 bases and J gave up 2 bases; unmatched junction bases: 8. Germline CDR1 and CDR2: MNHEY and SVGEGT. The CDR3 has 15 residues. As DNA, the CDR3 is TGTGCCAGCACGATTGGCGGGGGACCCTACAATGAGCAGTTCTTC. Its protein is CASTIGGGPYNEQFF.